This TCR beta chain stems from a study of CD8+CD57+ T cells in acquired aplastic anemia. Patients selected for sequencing had displayed CD8+CD57+ cell expansion by flow cytometry. Germline V gene lookup returns CDR1 MGHDK and CDR2 SYGVNS. V was shortened by 1 base and J by 2 bases, with 14 bases between the two germline ends. The CDR3 covers 16 residues. Investigators profiled TCR beta VDJ and CDR3 from genomic DNA template. TCRdb reanalysed the reads using MiXCR and keeps one entry per CDR3 protein. The top ten clones hold roughly 0.89% of a sample with roughly 500,000 distinct CDR3 sequences, less than 35% of them seen once.

The TCR originated in a human donor with aplastic anemia. The rearrangement joins TRBV25-1 to TRBJ2-5; tentative D call: TRBD2 (6 bases). Sample: sorted CD4+, CD8+, or CD8+CD57+ T cells (not recorded which) from PBMCs. This CDR3 is CASSESGGIEQETQYF. CDR3 DNA: TGTGCCAGCAGTGAATCTGGCGGGATTGAGCAAGAGACCCAGTACTTC.